This paragraph covers one TCR beta chain sequence. Those who participated ranged in age from about 18 to 89 years and resided in 20 to 30 US areas. As processed by the authors: For nucleated cells, counts were estimated from reference gene primer amplification. The table came from immunoSEQ multiplex PCR; TCRdb's copy has only in-frame clones and leaves some out. D and trimming come from the DNA, and the V and J calls and clone size come from that table. The table includes around 450,000 clones, 80% to 95% detected once. This specimen comes from a study of blood T cell repertoires in COVID-19. Study-level background: The analysed material was cDNA or gDNA that came from T cells, B-cell-depleted T cells, or PBMCs.

V shed 4 bases, J shed 5 bases, and the junction held 9 bases outside the gene matches. The CDR3 extends over 15 amino acids. CDR1 and CDR2 (germline): KGHSH, LQKENI. Sequencing was carried out using PBMCs or T cells enriched from blood (not recorded which). This TCR came from a man aged 18 to 30 who had recovered from COVID-19. V usage is TRBV18 and J usage is TRBJ2-5, with TRBD2 identical over 8 bases. CDR3 nucleotides: TGTGCCAGCTCACTGGCGGCTAGCGGGCGGGAGACCCAGTACTTC. The encoded protein is CASSLAASGRETQYF.